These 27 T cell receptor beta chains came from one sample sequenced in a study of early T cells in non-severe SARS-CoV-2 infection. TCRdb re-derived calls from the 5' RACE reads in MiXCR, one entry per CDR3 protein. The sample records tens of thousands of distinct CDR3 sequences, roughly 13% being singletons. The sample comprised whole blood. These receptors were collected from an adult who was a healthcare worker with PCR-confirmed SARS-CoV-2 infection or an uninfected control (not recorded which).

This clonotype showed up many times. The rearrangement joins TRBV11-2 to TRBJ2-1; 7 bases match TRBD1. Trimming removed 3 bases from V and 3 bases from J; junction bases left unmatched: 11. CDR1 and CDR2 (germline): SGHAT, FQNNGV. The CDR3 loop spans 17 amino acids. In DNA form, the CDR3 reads TGTGCCAGCAGCTTCAGAGGGCCGGGACAGTTCTACAATGAGCAGTTCTTC. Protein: CASSFRGPGQFYNEQFF.

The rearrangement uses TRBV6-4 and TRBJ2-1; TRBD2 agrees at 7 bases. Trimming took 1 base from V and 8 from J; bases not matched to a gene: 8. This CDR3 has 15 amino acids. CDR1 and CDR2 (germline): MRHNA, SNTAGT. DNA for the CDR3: TGTGCCAGCAGTGACTACGCGGGCGGGAGTTATGAGCAGTTCTTC. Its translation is CASSDYAGGSYEQFF.

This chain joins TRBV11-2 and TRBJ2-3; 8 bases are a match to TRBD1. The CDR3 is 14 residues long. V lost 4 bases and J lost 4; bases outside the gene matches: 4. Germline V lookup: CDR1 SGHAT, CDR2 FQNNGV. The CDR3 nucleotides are TGTGCCAGCAGCTCGGACAGGGCCCCAGATACGCAGTATTTT. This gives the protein CASSSDRAPDTQYF.

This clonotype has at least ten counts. CDR3 loop: CASSFRAPATYGYTF. The DNA for the CDR3 is TGTGCCAGCAGTTTTCGGGCCCCGGCGACCTATGGCTACACCTTC. The chain carries TRBV28 and TRBJ1-2; D unresolved. V lost 3 bases, J lost 4 bases, and 15 bases lay in between. This CDR3 is built from 15 residues. Germline CDR1 reads MDHEN; CDR2 reads SYDVKM.

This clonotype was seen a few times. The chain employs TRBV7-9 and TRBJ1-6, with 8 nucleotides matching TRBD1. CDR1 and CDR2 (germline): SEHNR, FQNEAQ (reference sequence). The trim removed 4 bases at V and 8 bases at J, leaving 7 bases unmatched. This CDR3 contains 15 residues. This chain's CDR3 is CASSWDRNGYSPLHF. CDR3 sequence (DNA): TGTGCCAGCAGCTGGGACAGGAATGGGTATTCACCCCTCCACTTT. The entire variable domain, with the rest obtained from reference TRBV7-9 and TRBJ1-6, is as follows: DTGVSQNPRHKITKRGQNVTFRCDPISEHNRLYWYRQTLGQGPEFLTYFQNEAQLEKSRLLSDRFSAERPKGSFSTLEIQRTEQGDSAMYLCASSWDRNGYSPLHFGNGTRLTVT.

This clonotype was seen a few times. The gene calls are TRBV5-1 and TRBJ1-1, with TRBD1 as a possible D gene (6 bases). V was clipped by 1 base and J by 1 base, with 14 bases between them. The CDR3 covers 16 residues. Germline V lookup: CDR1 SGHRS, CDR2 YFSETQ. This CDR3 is CASSLSGLGANTEAFF. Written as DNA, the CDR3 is TGCGCCAGCAGCTTGAGCGGGCTGGGGGCGAACACTGAAGCTTTCTTT. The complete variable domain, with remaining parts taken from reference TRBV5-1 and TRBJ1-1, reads KAGVTQTPRYLIKTRGQQVTLSCSPISGHRSVSWYQQTPGQGLQFLFEYFSETQRNKGNFPGRFSGRQFSNSRSEMNVSTLELGDSALYLCASSLSGLGANTEAFFGQGTRLTVV.

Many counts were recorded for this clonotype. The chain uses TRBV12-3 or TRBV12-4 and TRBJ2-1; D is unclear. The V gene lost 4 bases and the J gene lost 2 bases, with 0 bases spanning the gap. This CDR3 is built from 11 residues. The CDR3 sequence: CASSSYNEQFF. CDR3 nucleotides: TGTGCCAGCAGTTCCTACAATGAGCAGTTCTTC.

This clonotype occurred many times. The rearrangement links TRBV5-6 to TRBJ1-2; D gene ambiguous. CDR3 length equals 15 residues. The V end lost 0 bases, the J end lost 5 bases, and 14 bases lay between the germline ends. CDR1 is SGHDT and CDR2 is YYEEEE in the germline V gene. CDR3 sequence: CASSLGRGRAYGYTF. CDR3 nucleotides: TGTGCCAGCAGCTTGGGGCGCGGACGGGCTTATGGCTACACCTTC.

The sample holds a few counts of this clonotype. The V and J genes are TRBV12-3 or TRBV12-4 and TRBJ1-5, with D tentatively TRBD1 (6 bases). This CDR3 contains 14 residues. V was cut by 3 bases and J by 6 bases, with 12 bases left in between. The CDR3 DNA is TGTGCCAGCAGTTTTAGACAGGAAGGTCAGCCCCAGCATTTT. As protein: CASSFRQEGQPQHF.

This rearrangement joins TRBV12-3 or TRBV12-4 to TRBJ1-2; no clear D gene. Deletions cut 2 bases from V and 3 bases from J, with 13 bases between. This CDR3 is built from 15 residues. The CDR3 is CASSLIIGGDYGYTF. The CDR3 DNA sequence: TGTGCCAGCAGTTTAATTATAGGCGGGGACTATGGCTACACCTTC.

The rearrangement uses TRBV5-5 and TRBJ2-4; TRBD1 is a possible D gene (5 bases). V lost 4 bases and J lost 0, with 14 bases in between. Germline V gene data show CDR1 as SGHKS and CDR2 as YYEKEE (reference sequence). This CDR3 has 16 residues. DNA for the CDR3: TGTGCCAGCAGCATAGGACATCTCTTAGCCAAAAACATTCAGTACTTC. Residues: CASSIGHLLAKNIQYF.

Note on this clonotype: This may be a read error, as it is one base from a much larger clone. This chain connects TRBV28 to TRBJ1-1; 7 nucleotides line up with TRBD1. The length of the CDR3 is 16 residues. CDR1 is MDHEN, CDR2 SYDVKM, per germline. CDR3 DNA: TGTGCCTGCAGTTTTCCTCTGACAGGGTTAGGCACTGAAGCTTTCTTT. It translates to CACSFPLTGLGTEAFF.

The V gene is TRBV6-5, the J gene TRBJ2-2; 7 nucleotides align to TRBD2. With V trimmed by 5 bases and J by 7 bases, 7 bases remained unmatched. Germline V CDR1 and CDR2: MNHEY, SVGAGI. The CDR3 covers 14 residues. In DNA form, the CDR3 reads TGTGCCAGCAGTGCTACTAGCGTCATCGGGGAGCTGTTTTTT. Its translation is CASSATSVIGELFF.

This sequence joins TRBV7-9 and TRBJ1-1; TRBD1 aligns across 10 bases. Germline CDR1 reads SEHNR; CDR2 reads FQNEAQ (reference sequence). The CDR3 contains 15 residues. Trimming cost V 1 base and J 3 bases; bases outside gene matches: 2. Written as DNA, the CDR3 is TGTGCCAGCAGCTTAGTAGGGACAGGGGACACTGAAGCTTTCTTT. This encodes CASSLVGTGDTEAFF.

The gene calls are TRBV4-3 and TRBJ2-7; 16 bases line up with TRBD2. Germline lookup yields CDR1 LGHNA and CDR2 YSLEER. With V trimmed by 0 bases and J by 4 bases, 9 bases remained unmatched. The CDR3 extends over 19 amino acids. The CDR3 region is CASSQDRGTSGGASYEQYF. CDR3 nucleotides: TGCGCCAGCAGCCAAGATCGAGGGACTAGCGGGGGGGCCTCATACGAGCAGTACTTC.

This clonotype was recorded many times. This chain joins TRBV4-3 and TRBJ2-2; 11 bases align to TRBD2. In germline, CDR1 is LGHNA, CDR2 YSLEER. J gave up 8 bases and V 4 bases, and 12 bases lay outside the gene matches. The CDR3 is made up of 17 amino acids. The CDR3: CASSLQLAGVPGGELFF. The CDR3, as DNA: TGCGCCAGCAGCCTACAACTAGCGGGGGTTCCCGGAGGGGAGCTGTTTTTT.

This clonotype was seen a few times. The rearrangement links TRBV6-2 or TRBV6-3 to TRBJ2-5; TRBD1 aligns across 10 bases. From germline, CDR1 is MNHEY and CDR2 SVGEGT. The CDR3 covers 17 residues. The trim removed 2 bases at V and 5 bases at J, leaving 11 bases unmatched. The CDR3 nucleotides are TGTGCCAGCAGTTACCTGGACAGGGGGATCACGGCGGAGACCCAGTACTTC. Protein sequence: CASSYLDRGITAETQYF.

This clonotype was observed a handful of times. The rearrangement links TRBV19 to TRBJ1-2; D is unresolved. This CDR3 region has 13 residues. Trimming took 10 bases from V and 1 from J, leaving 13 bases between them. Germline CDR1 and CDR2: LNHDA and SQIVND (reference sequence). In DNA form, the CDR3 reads TGTGCCACTTCAAATCCCGGTAACTATGGCTACACCTTC. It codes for CATSNPGNYGYTF.

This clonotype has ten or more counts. The CDR3 spells CASSSGRAGTEAFF. CDR3 DNA sequence: TGTGCCAGCAGCTCTGGACGGGCGGGGACTGAAGCTTTCTTT. The rearrangement links TRBV5-4 to TRBJ1-1; D gene uncertain. Trimming took 3 bases from V and 5 from J, leaving 14 bases between them. The germline V gene has CDR1 SGHNT and CDR2 YYREEE (reference sequence). The CDR3 covers 14 residues.

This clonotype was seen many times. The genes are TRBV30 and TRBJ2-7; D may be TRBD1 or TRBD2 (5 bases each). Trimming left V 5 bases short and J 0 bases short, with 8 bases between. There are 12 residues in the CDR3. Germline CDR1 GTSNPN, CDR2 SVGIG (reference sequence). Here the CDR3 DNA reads TGTGCCTGGGCCGGGACCTCCTACGAGCAGTACTTC. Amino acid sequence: CAWAGTSYEQYF.

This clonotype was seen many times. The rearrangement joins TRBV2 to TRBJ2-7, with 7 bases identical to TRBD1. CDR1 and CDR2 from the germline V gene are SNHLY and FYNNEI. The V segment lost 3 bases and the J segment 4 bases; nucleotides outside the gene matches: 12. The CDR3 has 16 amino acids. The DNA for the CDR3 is TGTGCCAGCAGTGAGGTTGTAGACAGGGTACAGTACGAGCAGTACTTC. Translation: CASSEVVDRVQYEQYF. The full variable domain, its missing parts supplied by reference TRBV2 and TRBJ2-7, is EPEVTQTPSHQVTQMGQEVILRCVPISNHLYFYWYRQILGQKVEFLVSFYNNEISEKSEIFDDQFSVERPDGSNFTLKIRSTKLEDSAMYFCASSEVVDRVQYEQYFGPGTRLTVT.

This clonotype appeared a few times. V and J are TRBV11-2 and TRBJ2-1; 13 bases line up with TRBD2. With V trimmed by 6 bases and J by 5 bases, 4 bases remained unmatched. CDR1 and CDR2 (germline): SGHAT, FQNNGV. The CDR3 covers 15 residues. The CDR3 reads CASSRLAGGHNEQFF. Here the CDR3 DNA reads TGTGCCAGCAGTCGACTAGCGGGGGGCCACAATGAGCAGTTCTTC.

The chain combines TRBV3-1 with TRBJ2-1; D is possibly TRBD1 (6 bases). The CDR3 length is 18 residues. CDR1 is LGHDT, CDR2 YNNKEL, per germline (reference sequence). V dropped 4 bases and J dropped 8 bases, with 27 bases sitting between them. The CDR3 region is CASSPSWVVQGHVDEQFF. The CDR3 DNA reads TGTGCCAGCAGCCCCTCCTGGGTTGTCCAGGGGCACGTGGATGAGCAGTTCTTC.

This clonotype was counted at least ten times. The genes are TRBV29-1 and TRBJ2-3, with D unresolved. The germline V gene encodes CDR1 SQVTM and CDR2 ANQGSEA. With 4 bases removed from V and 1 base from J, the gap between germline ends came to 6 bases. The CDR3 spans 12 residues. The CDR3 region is CSVVGGTDTQYF. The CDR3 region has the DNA TGCAGCGTTGTGGGTGGCACAGATACGCAGTATTTT.

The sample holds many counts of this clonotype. CDR3 coding DNA: TGTGCCAGCAGCTTAGGACATTACCAAGAGACCCAGTACTTC. Its protein is CASSLGHYQETQYF. This chain joins TRBV7-9 and TRBJ2-5, with D unclear. Germline-derived CDR1 and CDR2 are SEHNR and FQNEAQ (reference sequence). V lost 1 base and J lost 0, with 6 bases in between. This CDR3 has 14 residues.

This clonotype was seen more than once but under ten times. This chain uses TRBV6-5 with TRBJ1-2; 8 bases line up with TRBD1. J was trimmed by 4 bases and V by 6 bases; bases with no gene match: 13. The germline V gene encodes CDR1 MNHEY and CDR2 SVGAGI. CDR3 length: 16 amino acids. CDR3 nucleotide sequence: TGTGCCAGCAGAAGGGACAGGCTAGGAGCAGGCTATGGCTACACCTTC. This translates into CASRRDRLGAGYGYTF.

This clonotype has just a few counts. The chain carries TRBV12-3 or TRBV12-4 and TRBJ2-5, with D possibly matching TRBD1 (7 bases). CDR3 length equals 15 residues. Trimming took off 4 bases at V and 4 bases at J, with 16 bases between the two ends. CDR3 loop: CASSSSTGRGETQYF. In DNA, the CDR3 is TGTGCCAGCAGTTCCTCGACAGGGCGGGGAGAGACCCAGTACTTC.